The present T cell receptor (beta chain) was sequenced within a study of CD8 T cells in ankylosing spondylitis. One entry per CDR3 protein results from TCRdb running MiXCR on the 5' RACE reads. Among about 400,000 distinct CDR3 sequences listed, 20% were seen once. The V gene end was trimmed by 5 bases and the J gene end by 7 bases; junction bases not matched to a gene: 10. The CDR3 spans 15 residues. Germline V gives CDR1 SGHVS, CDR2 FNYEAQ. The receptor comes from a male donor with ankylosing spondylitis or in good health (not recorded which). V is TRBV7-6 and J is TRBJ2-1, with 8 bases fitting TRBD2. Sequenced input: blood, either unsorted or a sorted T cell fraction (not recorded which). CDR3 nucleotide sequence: TGTGCCAGCAGCACCGGGGGGGGGCCGATAAATGAGCAGTTCTTC. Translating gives CASSTGGGPINEQFF. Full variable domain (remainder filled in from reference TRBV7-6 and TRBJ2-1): GAGVSQSPRYKVTKRGQDVALRCDPISGHVSLYWYRQALGQGPEFLTYFNYEAQQDKSGLPNDRFSAERPEGSISTLTIQRTEQRDSAMYRCASSTGGGPINEQFFGPGTRLTVL.